This TCR beta chain was captured by sequencing in a study of blood T cell repertoires in COVID-19. About the research overall: Sites in the United States, Italy and Spain provided acute and convalescent COVID-19 samples. In each case, the material was cDNA or gDNA derived from T cells, B-cell-depleted T cells, or PBMCs.

V lost 4 bases, J lost 7 bases, and 13 bases lay in between. The CDR3 totals 13 residues. The V gene's germline CDR1 is MNHEY and CDR2 SMNVEV (reference sequence). Per the study methods: Amplification from reference gene primers served as the basis for estimated nucleated cell counts. Method: immunoSEQ multiplex PCR; TCRdb's copy keeps in-frame clones and lacks some. That table furnishes V, J and clone size, whereas the DNA furnished D and trimming. The sample has 200,000 to 300,000 clones; around nine tenths are singletons. This TCR was sampled from a man between 18 and 29 years old with active or convalescent COVID-19. The chain is built from TRBV27 and TRBJ2-5; D possibly corresponds to TRBD2 (6 bases). Sequenced: peripheral blood. CDR3 nucleotide sequence: TGTGCCAGCAGTTCCGGGAGAAAGGGGACCCAGTACTTC. Translation: CASSSGRKGTQYF.